This TCR beta chain was obtained from a study of T cell responses to AZD1222 COVID-19 vaccine. Per the germline V gene, CDR1 is SNHLY and CDR2 is FYNNEI. This CDR3 has 16 amino acids. V dropped 4 bases and J dropped 10; count of bases not matched to a gene: 12. The count of this clone is one. Data came from immunoSEQ multiplex PCR; TCRdb stores just in-frame clones and leaves some out. Of some 150,000 clones in the sample, about 90% were seen once. Sequencing used peripheral blood, obtained on day 0 of MenACWY control vaccination. The source is an adult in good health. J is TRBJ1-6 and V is TRBV2; 8 bases match TRBD1. The CDR3 is CASSGAGQGRSSPLHF. The DNA of the CDR3 is TGTGCCAGCAGTGGAGCTGGACAGGGAAGGTCCTCACCCCTCCACTTT.